One sample yielded the 22 T cell receptor beta chains listed below, sequenced in a study of CXCR3-negative and CXCR3-positive naive CD8 T cells. Their specific antigens are unknown. cDNA libraries for TRB were generated by 5' RACE incorporating UMI labels. Reanalyzing the 5' RACE reads, TCRdb keeps one entry per CDR3 protein, without DNA. Its table lists approximately 100,000 distinct CDR3 sequences. Study results and caveats: Hydrophobicity of TRB CDR3s was greater in CXCR3-positive naive cells than in CXCR3-negative naive cells.

The sequencing sample was made of naive CXCR3+ CD8+ T cells from blood. Subset noted: CD45RO-CCR7+CD27+CD95- naive CD8+ T cells expressing CXCR3 (TNR3+). The receptors were gathered from a human donor in good health. Some clones in this sample may be carry-over from other donors' samples.

The chain is built from TRBV5-1 and TRBJ2-7; TCRdb designates TRBD1, a call that cannot be tested without DNA. In germline, CDR1 is SGHRS, CDR2 YFSETQ. The CDR3 spans 14 residues. The CDR3 region is CATAPLGQGGEQYF.

This rearrangement joins TRBV6-2 or TRBV6-3 to TRBJ2-5. The V gene's germline CDR1 is MNHEY and CDR2 SVGEGT. The CDR3 loop spans 14 amino acids. The CDR3 spells CASSSYFTGETQYF.

The CDR3 reads CASVRRGASYNEQFF. This chain joins TRBV7-9 and TRBJ2-1; TCRdb's D call of TRBD2 is untestable without DNA. This CDR3 is 15 amino acids long. Germline CDR1 and CDR2: SEHNR and FQNEAQ (reference sequence).

The V call is TRBV2, the J call TRBJ2-1; the TRBD1 assignment by TCRdb is unverifiable without DNA. The CDR3 totals 15 residues. Germline V gene sequence: CDR1 SNHLY, CDR2 FYNNEI. CDR3 amino acids: CASSAGTGGLYEQFF.

The genes are TRBV4-1 and TRBJ2-7; as DNA is missing, the TRBD1 call by TCRdb cannot be tested. The germline CDR1 and CDR2 sequences are MGHRA and YSYEKL. The CDR3 runs to 18 residues. The CDR3 is CASSQDRGLNRISYEQYF.

This chain joins TRBV4-3 and TRBJ2-1. CDR1 and CDR2 from the germline V gene are LGHNA and YSLEER. This CDR3 has 18 amino acids. The CDR3 spells CASSQGRPRLSSYNEQFF.

The CDR3: CASSSLAGGQGETQYF. The chain employs TRBV7-2 and TRBJ2-5; TCRdb's D call, TRBD2, is unchecked because there is no DNA. This CDR3 comprises 16 residues. CDR1 SGHTA and CDR2 FQGNSA come from the germline V gene.

The rearrangement joins TRBV4-3 to TRBJ2-1; TCRdb calls TRBD1, which cannot be checked without DNA. This CDR3 is built from 16 residues. CDR1 is LGHNA, CDR2 YSLEER, per germline. The CDR3: CASSRDRGQGLGEQFF.

The J gene is TRBJ2-2, the V gene TRBV18. Germline values: CDR1 KGHSH, CDR2 LQKENI. This CDR3 region has 12 residues. The CDR3 reads CASSSFTGELFF.

The genes are TRBV6-2 or TRBV6-3 and TRBJ2-1; TCRdb gives TRBD2 as the D gene, but with no DNA this cannot be confirmed. This CDR3 has 13 amino acids. Germline V lookup: CDR1 MNHEY, CDR2 SVGEGT. CDR3 region: CASTSGGYNEQFF.

The rearrangement links TRBV6-4 to TRBJ2-1; the D call of TRBD2 rests on TCRdb alone, since no DNA is present to check it. Germline lookup yields CDR1 MRHNA and CDR2 SNTAGT. The CDR3 contains 17 residues. The chain's CDR3 is CASSDSRGGTSYNEQFF.

The chain recombines TRBV10-3 with TRBJ1-1; TCRdb's D call of TRBD1 is untestable without DNA. From germline, CDR1 is ENHRY and CDR2 SYGVKD. The CDR3 extends over 15 amino acids. CDR3 in amino acids: CAIGGAETLNTEAFF.

The chain carries TRBV27 and TRBJ1-5. The germline V gene encodes CDR1 MNHEY and CDR2 SMNVEV (reference sequence). The CDR3 runs to 13 residues. CDR3 protein: CASSPWLGKPQHF.

This chain's CDR3 is CAISDPSSGGGDEQFF. The gene calls are TRBV10-3 and TRBJ2-1; checking the TCRdb D call of TRBD2 is not possible without DNA. Germline-derived CDR1 and CDR2 are ENHRY and SYGVKD. CDR3 length: 16 residues.

The CDR3 loop is CSARRLVDYNEQFF. This chain uses TRBV20-1 with TRBJ2-1. Germline V gene data show CDR1 as DFQATT and CDR2 as SNEGSKA (reference sequence). The CDR3 runs 14 residues.

The gene calls are TRBV5-1 and TRBJ2-7; TCRdb designates TRBD1, a call that cannot be tested without DNA. In germline, CDR1 is SGHRS, CDR2 YFSETQ. The CDR3 sequence is 15 residues long. The CDR3 spells CASSSDQGPFYEQYF.

The chain links TRBV14 to TRBJ2-7; TCRdb outputs TRBD1, but without DNA this stays unchecked. Germline CDR1 SGHDN, CDR2 FVKESK. The CDR3 has 18 amino acids. CDR3 sequence: CASSQDYLAGDGSYEQYF. The complete variable domain, with remaining parts taken from reference TRBV14 and TRBJ2-7, reads EAGVTQFPSHSVIEKGQTVTLRCDPISGHDNLYWYRRVMGKEIKFLLHFVKESKQDESGMPNNRFLAERTGGTYSTLKVQPAELEDSGVYFCASSQDYLAGDGSYEQYFGPGTRLTVT.

V is TRBV29-1 and J is TRBJ2-6; TCRdb picks TRBD1, but there is no DNA to check that call. The CDR3 sequence is 19 residues long. CDR1 SQVTM and CDR2 ANQGSEA come from the germline V gene. CDR3 region: CSVEEAIRGLRSGANVLTF.

The chain has TRBV6-4 and TRBJ2-1. Germline lookup yields CDR1 MRHNA and CDR2 SNTAGT. CDR3 length: 16 residues. CDR3 sequence: CASSDSWESSYNEQFF.

The chain combines TRBV7-9 with TRBJ1-1. The CDR3 consists of 15 residues. Germline CDR1 and CDR2: SEHNR and FQNEAQ (reference sequence). The CDR3 loop is CASSLAQGMNTEAFF.

The chain has TRBV29-1 and TRBJ2-7; TCRdb gives TRBD1 as the D gene, but with no DNA this cannot be confirmed. The CDR3 has 15 amino acids. Germline lookup yields CDR1 SQVTM and CDR2 ANQGSEA. Here the CDR3 reads CSVEDLAGSGLEQYF.

The chain couples TRBV19 to TRBJ2-7; no DNA is available, so the TRBD1 call from TCRdb remains unchecked. CDR3 length: 15 residues. In germline, CDR1 is LNHDA, CDR2 SQIVND (reference sequence). The CDR3 region is CASSIFVRSSGEQYF.